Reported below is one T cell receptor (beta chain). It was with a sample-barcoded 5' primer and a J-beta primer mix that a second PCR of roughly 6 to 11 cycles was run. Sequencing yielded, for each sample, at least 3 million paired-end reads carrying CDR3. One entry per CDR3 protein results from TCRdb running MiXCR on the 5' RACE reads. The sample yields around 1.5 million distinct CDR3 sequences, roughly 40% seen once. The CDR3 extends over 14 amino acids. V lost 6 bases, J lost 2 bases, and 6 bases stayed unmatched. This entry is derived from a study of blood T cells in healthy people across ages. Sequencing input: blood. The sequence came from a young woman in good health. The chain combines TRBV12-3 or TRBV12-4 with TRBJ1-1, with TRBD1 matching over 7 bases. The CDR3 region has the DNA TGTGCCAGCAGGGCGGGACAGATAAACACTGAAGCTTTCTTT. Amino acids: CASRAGQINTEAFF.